The clone carrying this T cell receptor (beta chain) was seen once. No antigen is known for it. Sequencing was performed with immunoSEQ multiplex PCR; in TCRdb, only in-frame clones are kept and a portion is missing. The sample consists of roughly 70,000 clones, 90% to 95% of them appearing once. Patients were ineligible given autoimmune disease history or systemic immunosuppression. The germline V gene has CDR1 LNHDA and CDR2 SQIVND (reference sequence). V was pared by 10 bases and J by 0 bases, with 19 bases between. The CDR3 totals 17 residues. The data derive from a study of OX40 agonist ivuxolimab in advanced cancers. About the research overall: Patients were dosed with the agonistic anti-OX40 (CD134) antibody ivuxolimab.

The study, taken as a whole, reports: A proportion of nonresponders additionally exhibited low normalized T-cell clonal expansion.

Sample: CD4+ or CD8+ T cells sorted from blood, taken in a trial of the OX40 agonist ivuxolimab. The chain is built from TRBV19 and TRBJ2-6; D gene unclear. This receptor was taken from an adult with an advanced solid tumor such as melanoma, head and neck, liver or kidney cancer. CDR3 DNA sequence: TGTGCCACCAAGGACCGTGGCGTGGGCTCTGGGGCCAACGTCCTGACTTTC. Translating gives CATKDRGVGSGANVLTF. Filled out from reference TRBV19 and TRBJ2-6, the complete variable domain reads DGGITQSPKYLFRKEGQNVTLSCEQNLNHDAMYWYRQDPGQGLRLIYYSQIVNDFQKGDIAEGYSVSREKKESFPLTVTSAQKNPTAFYLCATKDRGVGSGANVLTFGAGSRLTVL.